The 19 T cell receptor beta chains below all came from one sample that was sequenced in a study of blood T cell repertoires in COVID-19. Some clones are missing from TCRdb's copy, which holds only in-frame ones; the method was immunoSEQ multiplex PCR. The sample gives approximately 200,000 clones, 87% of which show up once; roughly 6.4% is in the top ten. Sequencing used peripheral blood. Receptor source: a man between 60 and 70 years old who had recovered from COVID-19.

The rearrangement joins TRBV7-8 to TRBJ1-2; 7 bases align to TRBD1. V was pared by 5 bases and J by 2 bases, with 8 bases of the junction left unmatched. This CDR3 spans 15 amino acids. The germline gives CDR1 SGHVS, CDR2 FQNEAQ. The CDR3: CASSPTRDRNYGYTF. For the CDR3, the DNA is TGTGCCAGCAGCCCCACTAGGGACAGAAACTATGGCTACACCTTC.

The CDR3 reads CASSLLGPGAYEQYF. The CDR3 DNA follows: TGTGCCAGCAGCTTACTGGGTCCCGGGGCCTACGAGCAGTACTTC. The gene calls are TRBV7-6 and TRBJ2-7, with D possibly being TRBD2 (5 bases). The CDR3 loop spans 15 amino acids. CDR1 and CDR2 from the germline V gene are SGHVS and FNYEAQ. V shed 2 bases and J shed 2 bases, with 13 bases lying between them.

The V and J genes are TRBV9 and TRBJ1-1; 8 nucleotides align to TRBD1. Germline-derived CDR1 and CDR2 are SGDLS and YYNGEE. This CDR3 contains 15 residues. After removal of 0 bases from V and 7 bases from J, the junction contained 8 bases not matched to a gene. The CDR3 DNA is TGTGCCAGCAGCGTAGGGGACAGGAGTTTTAGTGAAGCTTTCTTT. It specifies CASSVGDRSFSEAFF.

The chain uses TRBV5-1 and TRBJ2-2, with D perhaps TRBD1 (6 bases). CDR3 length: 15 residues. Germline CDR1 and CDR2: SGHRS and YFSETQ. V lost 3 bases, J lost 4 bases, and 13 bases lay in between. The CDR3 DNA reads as TGCGCCAGCAGCTCACAGGGCGAGGGCACCGGGGAGCTGTTTTTT. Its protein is CASSSQGEGTGELFF.

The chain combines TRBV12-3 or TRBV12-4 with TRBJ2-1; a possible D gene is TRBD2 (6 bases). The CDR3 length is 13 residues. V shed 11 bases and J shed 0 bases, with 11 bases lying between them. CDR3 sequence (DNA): TGTGCCTGCTCGGACTACTCCTACAATGAGCAGTTCTTC. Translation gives CACSDYSYNEQFF.

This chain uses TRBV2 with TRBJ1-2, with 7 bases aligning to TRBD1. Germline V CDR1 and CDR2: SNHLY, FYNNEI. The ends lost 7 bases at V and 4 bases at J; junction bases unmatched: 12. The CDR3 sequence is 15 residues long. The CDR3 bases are TGTGCCAGCACCGAACGACAGGGTTACGTCTATGGCTACACCTTC. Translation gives CASTERQGYVYGYTF.

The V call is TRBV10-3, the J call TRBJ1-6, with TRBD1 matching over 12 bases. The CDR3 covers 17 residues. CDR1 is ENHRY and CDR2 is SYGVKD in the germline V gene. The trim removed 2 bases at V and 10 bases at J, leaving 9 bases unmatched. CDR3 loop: CAISEGGTGGVFSPLHF. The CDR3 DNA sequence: TGTGCCATCAGTGAGGGGGGGACAGGGGGCGTTTTCTCACCCCTCCACTTT.

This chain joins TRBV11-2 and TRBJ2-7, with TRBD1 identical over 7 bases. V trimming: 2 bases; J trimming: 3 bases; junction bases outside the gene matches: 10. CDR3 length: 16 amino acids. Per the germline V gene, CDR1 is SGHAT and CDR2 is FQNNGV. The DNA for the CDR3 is TGTGCCAGCAGCTTATTGACAGGGCCATCACTCTACGAGCAGTACTTC. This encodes CASSLLTGPSLYEQYF.

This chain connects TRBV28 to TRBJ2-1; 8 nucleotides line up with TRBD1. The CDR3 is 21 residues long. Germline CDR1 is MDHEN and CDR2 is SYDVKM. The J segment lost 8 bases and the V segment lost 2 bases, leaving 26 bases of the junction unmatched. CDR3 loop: CASSLISKGQERLGNMHEQFF. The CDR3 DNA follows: TGTGCCAGCAGTTTAATTTCTAAGGGACAGGAGAGACTAGGGAACATGCATGAGCAGTTCTTC.

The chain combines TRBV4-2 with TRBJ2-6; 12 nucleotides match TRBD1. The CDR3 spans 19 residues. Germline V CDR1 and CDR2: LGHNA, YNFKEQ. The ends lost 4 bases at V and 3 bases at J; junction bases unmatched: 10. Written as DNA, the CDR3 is TGTGCCAGCAGCCTCGGGACAGGGGGCGGGTTTTATGGGGCCAACGTCCTGACTTTC. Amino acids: CASSLGTGGGFYGANVLTF.

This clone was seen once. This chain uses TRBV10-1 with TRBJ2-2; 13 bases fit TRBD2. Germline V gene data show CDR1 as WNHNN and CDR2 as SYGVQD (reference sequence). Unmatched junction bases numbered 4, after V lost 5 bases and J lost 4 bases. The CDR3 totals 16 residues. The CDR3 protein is CASSLGLAGITGELFF. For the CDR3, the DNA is TGCGCCAGCAGTCTGGGACTAGCGGGGATCACCGGGGAGCTGTTTTTT.

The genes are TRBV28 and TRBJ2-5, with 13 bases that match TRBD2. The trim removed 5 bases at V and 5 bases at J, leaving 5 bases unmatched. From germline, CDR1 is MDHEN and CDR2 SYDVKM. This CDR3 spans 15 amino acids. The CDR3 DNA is TGTGCCAGCAGTCCCGGACTAGCGGGAGTGGAGACCCAGTACTTC. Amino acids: CASSPGLAGVETQYF.

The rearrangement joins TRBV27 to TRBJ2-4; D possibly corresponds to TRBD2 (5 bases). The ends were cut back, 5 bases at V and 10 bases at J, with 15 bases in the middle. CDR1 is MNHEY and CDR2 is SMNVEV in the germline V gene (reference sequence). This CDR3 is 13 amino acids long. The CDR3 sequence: CASSKRELVIQYF. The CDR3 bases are TGTGCCAGCAGTAAAAGGGAGCTAGTTATTCAGTACTTC.

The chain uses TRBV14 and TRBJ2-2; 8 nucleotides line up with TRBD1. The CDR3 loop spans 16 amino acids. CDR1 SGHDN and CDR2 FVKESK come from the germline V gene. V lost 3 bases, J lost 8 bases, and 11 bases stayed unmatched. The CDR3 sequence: CASSQRRQGRSGELFF. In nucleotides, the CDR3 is TGTGCCAGCAGCCAGCGTAGACAGGGGAGGAGTGGGGAGCTGTTTTTT.

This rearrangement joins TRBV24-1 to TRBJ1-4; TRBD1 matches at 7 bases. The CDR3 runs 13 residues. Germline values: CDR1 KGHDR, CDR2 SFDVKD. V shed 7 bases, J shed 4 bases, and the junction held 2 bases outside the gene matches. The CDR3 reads CATRAGGNEKLFF. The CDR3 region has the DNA TGTGCCACCAGGGCAGGGGGTAATGAAAAACTGTTTTTT.

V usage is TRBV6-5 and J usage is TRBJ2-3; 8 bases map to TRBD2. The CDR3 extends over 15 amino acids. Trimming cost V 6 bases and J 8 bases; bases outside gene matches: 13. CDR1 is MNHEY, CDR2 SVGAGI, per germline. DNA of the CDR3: TGTGCCAGCAGCCTTACCGGGGGGGGGCCGGGTACGCAGTATTTT. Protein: CASSLTGGGPGTQYF.

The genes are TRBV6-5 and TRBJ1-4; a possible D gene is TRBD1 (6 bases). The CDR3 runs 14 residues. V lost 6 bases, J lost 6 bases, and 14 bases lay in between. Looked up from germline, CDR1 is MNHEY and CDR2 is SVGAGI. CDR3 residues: CASRPQGRYEKLFF. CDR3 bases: TGTGCCAGCAGGCCACAGGGCCGGTATGAAAAACTGTTTTTT.

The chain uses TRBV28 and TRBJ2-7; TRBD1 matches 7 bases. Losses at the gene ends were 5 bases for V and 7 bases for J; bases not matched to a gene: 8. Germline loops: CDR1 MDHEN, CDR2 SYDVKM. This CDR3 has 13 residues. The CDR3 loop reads CASSPRDRWEQYF. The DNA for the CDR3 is TGTGCCAGCAGTCCTAGGGACAGATGGGAGCAGTACTTC.

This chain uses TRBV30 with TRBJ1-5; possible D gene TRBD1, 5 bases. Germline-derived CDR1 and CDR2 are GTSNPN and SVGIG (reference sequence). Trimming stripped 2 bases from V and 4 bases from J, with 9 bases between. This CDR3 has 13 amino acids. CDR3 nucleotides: TGTGCCTGGAGTCGCCCAGGGAATCAGCCCCAGCATTTT. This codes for CAWSRPGNQPQHF.